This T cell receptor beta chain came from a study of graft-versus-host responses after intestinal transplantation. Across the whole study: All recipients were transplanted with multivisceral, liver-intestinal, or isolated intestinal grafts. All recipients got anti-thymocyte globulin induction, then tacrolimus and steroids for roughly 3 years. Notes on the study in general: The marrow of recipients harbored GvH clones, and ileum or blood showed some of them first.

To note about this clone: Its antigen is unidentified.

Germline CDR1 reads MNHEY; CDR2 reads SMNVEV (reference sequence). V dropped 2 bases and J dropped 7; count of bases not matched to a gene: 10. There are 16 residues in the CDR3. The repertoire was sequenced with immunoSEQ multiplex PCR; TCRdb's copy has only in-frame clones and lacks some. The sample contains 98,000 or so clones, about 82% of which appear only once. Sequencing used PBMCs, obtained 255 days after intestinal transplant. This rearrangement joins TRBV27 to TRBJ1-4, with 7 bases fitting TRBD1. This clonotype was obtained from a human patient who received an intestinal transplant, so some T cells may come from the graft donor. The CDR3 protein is CASSLKGDREGEKLFF. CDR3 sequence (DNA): TGTGCCAGCAGTTTAAAGGGCGACAGGGAGGGTGAAAAACTGTTTTTT.